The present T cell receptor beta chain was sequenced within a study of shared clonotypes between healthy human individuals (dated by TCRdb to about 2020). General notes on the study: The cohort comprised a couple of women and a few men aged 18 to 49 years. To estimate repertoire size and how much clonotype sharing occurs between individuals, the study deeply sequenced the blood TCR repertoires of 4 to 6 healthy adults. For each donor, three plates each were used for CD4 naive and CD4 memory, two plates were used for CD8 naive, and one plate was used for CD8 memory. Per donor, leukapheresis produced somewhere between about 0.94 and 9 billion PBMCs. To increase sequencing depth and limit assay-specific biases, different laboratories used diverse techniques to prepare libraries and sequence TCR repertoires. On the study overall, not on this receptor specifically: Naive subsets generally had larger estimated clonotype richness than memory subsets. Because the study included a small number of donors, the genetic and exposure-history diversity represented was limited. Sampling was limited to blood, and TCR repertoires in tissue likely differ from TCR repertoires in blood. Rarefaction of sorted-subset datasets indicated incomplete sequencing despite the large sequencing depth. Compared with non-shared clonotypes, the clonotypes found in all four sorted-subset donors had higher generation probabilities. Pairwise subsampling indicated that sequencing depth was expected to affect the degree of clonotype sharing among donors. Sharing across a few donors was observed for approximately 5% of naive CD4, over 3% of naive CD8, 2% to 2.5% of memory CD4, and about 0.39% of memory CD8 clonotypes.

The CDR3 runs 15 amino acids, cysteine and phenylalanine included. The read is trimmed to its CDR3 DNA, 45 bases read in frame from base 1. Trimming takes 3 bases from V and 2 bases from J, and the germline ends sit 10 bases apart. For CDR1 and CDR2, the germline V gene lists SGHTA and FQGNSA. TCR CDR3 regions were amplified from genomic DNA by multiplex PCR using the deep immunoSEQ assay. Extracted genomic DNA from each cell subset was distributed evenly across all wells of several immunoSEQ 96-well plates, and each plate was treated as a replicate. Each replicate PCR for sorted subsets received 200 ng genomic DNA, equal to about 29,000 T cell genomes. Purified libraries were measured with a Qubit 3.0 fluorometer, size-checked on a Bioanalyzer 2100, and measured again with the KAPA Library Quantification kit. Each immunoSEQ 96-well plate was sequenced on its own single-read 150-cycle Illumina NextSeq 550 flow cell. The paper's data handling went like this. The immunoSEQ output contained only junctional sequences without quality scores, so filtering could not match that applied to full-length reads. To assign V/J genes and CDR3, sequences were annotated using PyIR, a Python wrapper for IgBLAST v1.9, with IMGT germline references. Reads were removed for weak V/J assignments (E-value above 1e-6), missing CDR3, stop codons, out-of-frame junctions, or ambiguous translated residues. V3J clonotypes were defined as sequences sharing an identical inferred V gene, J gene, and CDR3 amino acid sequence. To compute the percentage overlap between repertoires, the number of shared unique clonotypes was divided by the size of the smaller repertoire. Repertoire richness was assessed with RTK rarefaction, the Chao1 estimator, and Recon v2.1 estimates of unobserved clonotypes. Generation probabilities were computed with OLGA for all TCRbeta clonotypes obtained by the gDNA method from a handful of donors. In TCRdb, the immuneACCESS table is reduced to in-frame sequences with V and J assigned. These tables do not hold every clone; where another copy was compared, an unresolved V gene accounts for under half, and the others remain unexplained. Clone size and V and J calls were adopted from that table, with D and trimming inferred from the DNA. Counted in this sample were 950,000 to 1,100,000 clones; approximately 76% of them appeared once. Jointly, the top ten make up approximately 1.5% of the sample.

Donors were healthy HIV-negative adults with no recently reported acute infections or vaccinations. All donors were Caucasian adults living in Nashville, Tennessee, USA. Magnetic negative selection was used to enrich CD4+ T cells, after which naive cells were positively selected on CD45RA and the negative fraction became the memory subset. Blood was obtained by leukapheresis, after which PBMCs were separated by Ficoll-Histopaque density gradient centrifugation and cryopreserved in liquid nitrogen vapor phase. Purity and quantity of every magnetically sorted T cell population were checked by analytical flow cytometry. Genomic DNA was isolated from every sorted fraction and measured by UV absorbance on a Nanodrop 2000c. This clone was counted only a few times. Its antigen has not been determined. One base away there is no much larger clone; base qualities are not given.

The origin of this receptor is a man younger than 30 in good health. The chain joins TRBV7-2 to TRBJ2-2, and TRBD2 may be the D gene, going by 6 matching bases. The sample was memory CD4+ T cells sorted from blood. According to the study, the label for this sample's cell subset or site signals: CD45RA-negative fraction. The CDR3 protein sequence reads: CASSFSGSNTGELFF. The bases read TGTGCCAGCAGCTTTTCCGGGAGTAACACCGGGGAGCTGTTTTTT.